Below, 12 T cell receptor beta chains from the same sample are listed, as sequenced in a study of cytomegalovirus exposure and HLA in healthy donors. PCR was performed using 60 Vbeta and 13 Jbeta primers. Profiled with immunoSEQ multiplex PCR; TCRdb holds only in-frame clones, not every one. The sample consists of 110,000 or so clones, 15% of them appearing once. Sequencing used PBMCs. These TCRs come from a female donor in good health and CMV-seronegative.

This clone was seen a few times. The chain joins TRBV6-4 to TRBJ2-6; possibly TRBD1 for D (6 bases). The CDR3 extends over 17 amino acids. The V gene's germline CDR1 is MRHNA and CDR2 SNTAGT. V was cut by 5 bases and J by 2 bases, with 16 bases left in between. Here the CDR3 reads CASSPSPGAAGANVLTF. DNA for the CDR3: TGTGCCAGCAGTCCCAGCCCAGGGGCGGCTGGGGCCAACGTCCTGACTTTC.

The rearrangement links TRBV7-9 to TRBJ1-2; TRBD1 agrees at 8 bases. The germline gives CDR1 SEHNR, CDR2 FQNEAQ (reference sequence). V lost 5 bases to trimming and J lost 6 bases; unmatched junction nucleotides: 17. This CDR3 comprises 17 residues. CDR3 sequence: CASSHPTGDFFFDGYTF. The DNA of the CDR3 is TGTGCCAGCAGCCATCCGACAGGGGACTTTTTCTTTGATGGCTACACCTTC. The full variable domain, with the rest looked up from reference TRBV7-9 and TRBJ1-2, is DTGVSQNPRHKITKRGQNVTFRCDPISEHNRLYWYRQTLGQGPEFLTYFQNEAQLEKSRLLSDRFSAERPKGSFSTLEIQRTEQGDSAMYLCASSHPTGDFFFDGYTFGSGTRLTVV.

This clone was recorded a few times. V and J are TRBV5-1 and TRBJ1-3; TRBD1 matches at 10 bases. Germline V gene data show CDR1 as SGHRS and CDR2 as YFSETQ. The trim removed 1 base at V and 7 bases at J, leaving 5 bases unmatched. This CDR3 contains 15 residues. The CDR3 region is CASSLTGQGRNTIYF. The CDR3 DNA reads TGCGCCAGCAGCTTGACGGGACAGGGGAGGAACACCATATATTTT.

The J gene is TRBJ1-6, the V gene TRBV6-5, with a possible D match to TRBD1 (6 bases). V dropped 4 bases and J dropped 10 bases, with 11 bases sitting between them. The CDR3 has 13 amino acids. Germline values: CDR1 MNHEY, CDR2 SVGAGI. The DNA for the CDR3 is TGTGCCAGCAGTTCGGGGGGCTACTCACCCCTCCACTTT. It codes for CASSSGGYSPLHF.

The chain is built from TRBV2 and TRBJ1-1; D is perhaps TRBD1 (5 bases). The CDR3 runs 13 residues. V was trimmed by 8 bases and J by 3 bases, leaving 13 bases between them. Germline CDR1 SNHLY, CDR2 FYNNEI. The chain's CDR3 is CASSHGGDTEAFF. CDR3 DNA: TGTGCCAGCTCACACGGGGGGGACACTGAAGCTTTCTTT.

This clone was detected a few times. This chain joins TRBV4-3 and TRBJ2-7, with TRBD2 as a possible D gene (6 bases). The CDR3 has 16 residues. The V end was cut by 0 bases, the J end by 7 bases, with 19 bases between. From germline, CDR1 is LGHNA and CDR2 YSLEER. This CDR3 reads CASSQERGSGRREQYF. DNA for the CDR3: TGCGCCAGCAGCCAAGAAAGAGGGTCGGGGAGGCGGGAGCAGTACTTC.

This clone was seen only a few times. V gene TRBV27 combines with J gene TRBJ2-5, with D possibly matching TRBD1 (5 bases). The ends were cut back, 6 bases at V and 3 bases at J, with 11 bases in the middle. Per germline, CDR1 MNHEY and CDR2 SMNVEV (reference sequence). The CDR3 has 13 residues. The CDR3 coding sequence is TGTGCCAGCAGGAGGACGGACAAAGAGACCCAGTACTTC. It is translated as CASRRTDKETQYF.

The rearrangement joins TRBV5-4 to TRBJ2-2; TRBD2 matches 13 bases. J was trimmed by 4 bases and V by 4 bases; bases with no gene match: 4. The CDR3 has 16 amino acids. Germline V CDR1 and CDR2: SGHNT, YYREEE (reference sequence). DNA of the CDR3: TGTGCCAGCAGCATAGGGACTAGCGGGATCACCGGGGAGCTGTTTTTT. Translation: CASSIGTSGITGELFF.

The chain couples TRBV10-3 to TRBJ2-2; 10 bases are a match to TRBD2. CDR3 length: 15 amino acids. From germline, CDR1 is ENHRY and CDR2 SYGVKD. J lost 5 bases, V lost 3 bases, and 3 bases had no gene match. The CDR3 sequence is CAISDRTSGTGELFF. In DNA form, the CDR3 reads TGTGCCATCAGTGATAGGACTAGCGGAACCGGGGAGCTGTTTTTT.

The V and J genes are TRBV27 and TRBJ2-3; 7 bases are a match to TRBD2. CDR3 size: 14 residues. V shed 3 bases and J 1 base; nucleotides not matched to a gene: 1. Germline CDR1 reads MNHEY; CDR2 reads SMNVEV (reference sequence). CDR3 protein: CASSLGGGTDTQYF. Written as DNA, the CDR3 is TGTGCCAGCAGTTTGGGGGGGGGCACAGATACGCAGTATTTT.

This clone has only a few counts. The V call is TRBV27, the J call TRBJ2-7, with D perhaps TRBD1 (7 bases). CDR3 length: 14 amino acids. The V end lost 6 bases, the J end lost 0 bases, and 12 bases lay between the germline ends. Germline V lookup: CDR1 MNHEY, CDR2 SMNVEV (reference sequence). CDR3 amino acids: CASRTGRSSYEQYF. In nucleotides, the CDR3 is TGTGCCAGCAGGACAGGGAGGAGCTCCTACGAGCAGTACTTC.

This clone was counted only a few times. The chain links TRBV7-9 to TRBJ1-6; D perhaps matches TRBD1 (6 bases). The CDR3 sequence is 13 residues long. CDR1 and CDR2 from the germline V gene are SEHNR and FQNEAQ (reference sequence). The germline V and J ends were trimmed by 3 bases and 9 bases, with 9 bases remaining between them. CDR3 in DNA: TGTGCCAGCAGCTTGACAGGCGCTTCACCCCTCCACTTT. Protein sequence: CASSLTGASPLHF.